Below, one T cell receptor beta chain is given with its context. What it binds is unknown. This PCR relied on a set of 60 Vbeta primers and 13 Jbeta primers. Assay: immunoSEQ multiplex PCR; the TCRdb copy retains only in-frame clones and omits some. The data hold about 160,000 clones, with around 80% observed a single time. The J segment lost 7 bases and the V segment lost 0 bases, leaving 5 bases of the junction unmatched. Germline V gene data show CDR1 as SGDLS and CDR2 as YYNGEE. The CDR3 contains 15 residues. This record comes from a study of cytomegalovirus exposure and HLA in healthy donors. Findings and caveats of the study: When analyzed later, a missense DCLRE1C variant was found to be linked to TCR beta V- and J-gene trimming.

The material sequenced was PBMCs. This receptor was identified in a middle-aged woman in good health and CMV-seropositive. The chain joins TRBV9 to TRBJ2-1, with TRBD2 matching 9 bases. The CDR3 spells CASSVAAGGQNEQFF. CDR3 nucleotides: TGTGCCAGCAGCGTAGCCGCGGGGGGGCAAAATGAGCAGTTCTTC. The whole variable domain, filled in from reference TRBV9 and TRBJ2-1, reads DSGVTQTPKHLITATGQRVTLRCSPRSGDLSVYWYQQSLDQGLQFLIQYYNGEERAKGNILERFSAQQFPDLHSELNLSSLELGDSALYFCASSVAAGGQNEQFFGPGTRLTVL.